This TCR beta chain was documented in a study of beta chain features in type 1 diabetes. Overall study context: Similarity in age, gender and cell yields was seen between patients and healthy donors. Study-level findings and limits: Resolution of whether HLA type affects TCRB rearrangement was not achieved here.

Expressed TCRB transcripts were sequenced because the entire RNA isolate underwent reverse transcription. For naive, central memory and regulatory T cell samples, reads averaged roughly 3.6 million. Only in-frame clones appear in the TCRdb table, and some are missing; sequencing was by immunoSEQ multiplex PCR. There are approximately 140,000 clones in the sample; roughly 53% occur only once, and roughly 0.42% lies in the top ten. There are a few counts of this clone. What it binds is not known. V was clipped by 3 bases and J by 3 bases; unmatched bases: 5. Germline-derived CDR1 and CDR2 are MNHEY and SMNVEV (reference sequence). The CDR3 spans 15 residues.

This TCR was recovered from a man aged 18 to 30 in good health. Material: Tregs from blood. The chain has TRBV27 and TRBJ1-5, with 7 bases that match TRBD1. CDR3 region: CASSFVGQDNQPQHF. The CDR3 DNA reads as TGTGCCAGCAGTTTTGTCGGACAGGACAATCAGCCCCAGCATTTT.